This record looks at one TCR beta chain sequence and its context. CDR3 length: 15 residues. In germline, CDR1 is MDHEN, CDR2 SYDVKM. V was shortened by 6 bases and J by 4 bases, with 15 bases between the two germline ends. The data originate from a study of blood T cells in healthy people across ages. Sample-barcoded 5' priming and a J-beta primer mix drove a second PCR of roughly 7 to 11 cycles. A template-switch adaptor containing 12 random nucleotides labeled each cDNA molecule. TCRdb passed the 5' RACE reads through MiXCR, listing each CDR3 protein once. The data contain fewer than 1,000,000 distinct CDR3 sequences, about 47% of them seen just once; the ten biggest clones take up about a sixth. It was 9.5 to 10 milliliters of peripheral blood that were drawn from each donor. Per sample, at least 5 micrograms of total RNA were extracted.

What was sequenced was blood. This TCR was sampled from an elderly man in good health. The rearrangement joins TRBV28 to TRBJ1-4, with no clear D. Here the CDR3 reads CASRPNSALNEKLFF. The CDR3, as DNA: TGTGCCAGCAGACCCAACAGTGCCCTTAATGAAAAACTGTTTTTT.